The text below deals with one T cell receptor beta chain. The data are from a study of blood T cell repertoires in COVID-19. Study summary: Samples of COVID-19 (acute and convalescent) were obtained from the United States, Italy and Spain.

The V and J ends lost 2 bases and 5 bases respectively, with 9 bases between them. CDR1 MNHEY and CDR2 SVGAGI come from the germline V gene. The CDR3 totals 13 residues. In the original analysis: It was from reference gene primer amplification that nucleated cell counts were estimated. TCRdb's table, derived via immunoSEQ multiplex PCR, lists solely in-frame clones and lacks some. The V and J calls and the clone size are those of that table, but D and trimming were determined from the DNA. The data contain just over 300,000 clones, roughly 91% of them singletons. This chain uses TRBV6-5 with TRBJ2-5; D might be TRBD2 (5 bases). Specimen: peripheral blood. This receptor was identified in a woman aged 25 to 39 with COVID-19, enrolled during active disease. The CDR3 DNA sequence: TGTGCCAGCAGTTACGCTGGGGAGGAGACCCAGTACTTC. Amino acid sequence: CASSYAGEETQYF.